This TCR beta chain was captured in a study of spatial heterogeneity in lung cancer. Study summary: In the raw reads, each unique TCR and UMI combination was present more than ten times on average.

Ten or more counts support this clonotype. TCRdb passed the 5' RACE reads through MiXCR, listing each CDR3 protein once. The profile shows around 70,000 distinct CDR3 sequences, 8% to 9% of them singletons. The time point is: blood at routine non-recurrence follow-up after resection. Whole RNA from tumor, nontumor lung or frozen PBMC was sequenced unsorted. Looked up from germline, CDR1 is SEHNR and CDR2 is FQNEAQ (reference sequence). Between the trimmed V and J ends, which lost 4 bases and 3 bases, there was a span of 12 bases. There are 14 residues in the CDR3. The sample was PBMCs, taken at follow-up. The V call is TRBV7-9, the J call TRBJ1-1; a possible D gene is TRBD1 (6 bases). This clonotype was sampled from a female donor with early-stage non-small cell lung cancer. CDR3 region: CASSSAGEDTEAFF. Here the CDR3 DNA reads TGTGCCAGCAGCTCAGCAGGGGAGGACACTGAAGCTTTCTTT.